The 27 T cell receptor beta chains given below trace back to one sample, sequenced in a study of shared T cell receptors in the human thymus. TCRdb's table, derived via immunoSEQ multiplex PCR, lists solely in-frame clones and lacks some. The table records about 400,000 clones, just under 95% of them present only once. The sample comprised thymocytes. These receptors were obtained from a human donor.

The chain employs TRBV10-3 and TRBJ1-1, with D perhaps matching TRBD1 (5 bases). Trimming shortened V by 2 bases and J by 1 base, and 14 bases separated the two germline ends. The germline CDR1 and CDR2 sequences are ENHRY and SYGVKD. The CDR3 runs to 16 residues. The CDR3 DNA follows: TGTGCCATCAGTGAGGACGAGGGGTGGCAGAACACTGAAGCTTTCTTT. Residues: CAISEDEGWQNTEAFF.

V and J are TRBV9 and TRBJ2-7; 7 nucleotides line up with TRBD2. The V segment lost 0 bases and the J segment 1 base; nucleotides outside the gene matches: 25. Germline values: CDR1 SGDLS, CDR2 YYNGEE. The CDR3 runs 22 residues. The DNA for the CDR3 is TGTGCCAGCAGCGTAGGGGCTAGCGGCCGAGAAAACCTTTTTATGGCGTCCTACGAGCAGTACTTC. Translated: CASSVGASGRENLFMASYEQYF.

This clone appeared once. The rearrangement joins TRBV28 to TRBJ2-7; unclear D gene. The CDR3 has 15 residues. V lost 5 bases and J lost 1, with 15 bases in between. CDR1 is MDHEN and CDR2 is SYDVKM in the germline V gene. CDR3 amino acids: CASSPTTESSYEQYF. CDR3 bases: TGTGCCAGCAGTCCAACCACGGAGAGTTCCTACGAGCAGTACTTC.

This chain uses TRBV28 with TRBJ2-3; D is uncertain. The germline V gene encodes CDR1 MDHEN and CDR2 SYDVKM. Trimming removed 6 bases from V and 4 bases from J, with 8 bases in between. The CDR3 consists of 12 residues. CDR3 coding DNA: TGTGCCAGCAGGTCCGGGTCAGATACGCAGTATTTT. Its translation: CASRSGSDTQYF.

The CDR3 here is CASSEIPTTAAYYGYTF. The CDR3 bases are TGTGCCAGCAGTGAAATTCCCACGACGGCGGCATACTATGGCTACACCTTC. V is TRBV6-1 and J is TRBJ1-2; D is undetermined. Germline V gene sequence: CDR1 MNHNS, CDR2 SASEGT. Trimming pared 2 bases from V and 3 bases from J, leaving 19 bases between. This CDR3 spans 17 amino acids.

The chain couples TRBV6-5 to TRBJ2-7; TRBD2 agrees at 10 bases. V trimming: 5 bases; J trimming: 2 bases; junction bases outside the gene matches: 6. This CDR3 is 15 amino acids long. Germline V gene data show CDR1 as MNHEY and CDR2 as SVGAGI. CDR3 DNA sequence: TGTGCCAGCAGTCCGGGGACTAGCGCGACCTACGAGCAGTACTTC. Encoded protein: CASSPGTSATYEQYF.

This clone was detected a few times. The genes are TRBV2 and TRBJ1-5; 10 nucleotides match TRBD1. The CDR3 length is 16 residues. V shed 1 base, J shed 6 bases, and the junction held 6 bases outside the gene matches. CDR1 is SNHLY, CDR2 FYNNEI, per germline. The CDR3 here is CASSEGRGTGAQPQHF. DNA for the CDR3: TGTGCCAGCAGTGAAGGGAGGGGGACAGGGGCTCAGCCCCAGCATTTT.

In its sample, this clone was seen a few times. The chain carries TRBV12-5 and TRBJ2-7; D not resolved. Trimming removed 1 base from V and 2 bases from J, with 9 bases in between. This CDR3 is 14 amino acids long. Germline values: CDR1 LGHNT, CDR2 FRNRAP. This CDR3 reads CASGLAQDAYEQYF. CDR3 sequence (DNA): TGTGCTAGTGGTTTGGCCCAAGATGCCTACGAGCAGTACTTC. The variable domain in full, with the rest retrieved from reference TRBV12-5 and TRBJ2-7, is DARVTQTPRHKVTEMGQEVTMRCQPILGHNTVFWYRQTMMQGLELLAYFRNRAPLDDSGMPKDRFSAEMPDATLATLKIQPSEPRDSAVYFCASGLAQDAYEQYFGPGTRLTVT.

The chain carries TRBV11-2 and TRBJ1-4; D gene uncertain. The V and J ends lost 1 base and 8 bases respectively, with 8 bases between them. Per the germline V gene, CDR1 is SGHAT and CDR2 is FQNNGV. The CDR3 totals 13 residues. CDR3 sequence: CASSLGREEKLFF. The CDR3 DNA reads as TGTGCCAGCAGCTTAGGACGGGAGGAAAAACTGTTTTTT.

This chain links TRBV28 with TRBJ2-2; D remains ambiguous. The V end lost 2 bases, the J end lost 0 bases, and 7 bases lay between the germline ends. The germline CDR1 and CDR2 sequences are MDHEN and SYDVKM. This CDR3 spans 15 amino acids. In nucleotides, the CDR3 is TGTGCCAGCAGTTTACAGGACGCGAACACCGGGGAGCTGTTTTTT. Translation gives CASSLQDANTGELFF.

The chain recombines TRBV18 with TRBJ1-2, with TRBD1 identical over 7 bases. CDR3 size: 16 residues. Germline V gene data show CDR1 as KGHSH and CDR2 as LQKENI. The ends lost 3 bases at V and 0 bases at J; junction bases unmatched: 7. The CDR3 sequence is CASSPGTAITNYGYTF. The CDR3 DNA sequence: TGTGCCAGCTCACCGGGGACAGCGATCACTAACTATGGCTACACCTTC.

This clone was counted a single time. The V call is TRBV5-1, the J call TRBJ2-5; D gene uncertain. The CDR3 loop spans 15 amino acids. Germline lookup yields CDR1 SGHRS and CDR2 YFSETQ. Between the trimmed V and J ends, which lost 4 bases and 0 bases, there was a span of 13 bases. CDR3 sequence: CASSPFSRYQETQYF. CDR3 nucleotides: TGCGCCAGCAGCCCCTTTTCGAGGTACCAAGAGACCCAGTACTTC.

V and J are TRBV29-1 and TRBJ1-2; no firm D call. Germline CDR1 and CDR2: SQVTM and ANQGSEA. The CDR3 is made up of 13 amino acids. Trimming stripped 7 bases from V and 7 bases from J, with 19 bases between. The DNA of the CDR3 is TGCAGCGCCTCGAATCGAGAGGGCGGTGGCTACACCTTC. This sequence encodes CSASNREGGGYTF. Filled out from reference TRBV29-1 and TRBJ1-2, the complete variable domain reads SAVISQKPSRDICQRGTSLTIQCQVDSQVTMMFWYRQQPGQSLTLIATANQGSEATYESGFVIDKFPISRPNLTFSTLTVSNMSPEDSSIYLCSASNREGGGYTFGSGTRLTVV.

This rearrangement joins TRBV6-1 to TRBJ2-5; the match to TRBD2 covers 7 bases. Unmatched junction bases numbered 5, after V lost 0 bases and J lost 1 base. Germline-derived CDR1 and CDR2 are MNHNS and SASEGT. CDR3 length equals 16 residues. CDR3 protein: CASSEAPSGRQETQYF. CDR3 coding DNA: TGTGCCAGCAGTGAAGCGCCTAGCGGACGCCAAGAGACCCAGTACTTC.

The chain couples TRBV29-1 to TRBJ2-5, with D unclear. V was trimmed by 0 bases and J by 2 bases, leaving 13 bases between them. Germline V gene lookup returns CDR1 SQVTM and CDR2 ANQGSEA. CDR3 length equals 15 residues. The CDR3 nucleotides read TGCAGCGTTGAAGATCTTGCCGGATTTCAAGAGACCCAGTACTTC. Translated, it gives CSVEDLAGFQETQYF.

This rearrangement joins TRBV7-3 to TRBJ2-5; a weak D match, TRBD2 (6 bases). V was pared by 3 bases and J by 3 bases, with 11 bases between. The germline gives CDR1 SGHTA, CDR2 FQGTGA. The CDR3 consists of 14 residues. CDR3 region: CASSLGGAKETQYF. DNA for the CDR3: TGTGCCAGCAGCTTGGGGGGAGCCAAAGAGACCCAGTACTTC. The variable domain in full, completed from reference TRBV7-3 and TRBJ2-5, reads GAGVSQTPSNKVTEKGKYVELRCDPISGHTALYWYRQSLGQGPEFLIYFQGTGAADDSGLPNDRFFAVRPEGSVSTLKIQRTERGDSAVYLCASSLGGAKETQYFGPGTRLLVL.

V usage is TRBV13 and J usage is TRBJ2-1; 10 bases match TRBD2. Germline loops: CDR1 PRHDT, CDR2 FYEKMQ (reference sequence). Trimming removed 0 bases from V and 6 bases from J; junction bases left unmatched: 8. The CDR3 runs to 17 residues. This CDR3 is CASSLGLTSGKGNEQFF. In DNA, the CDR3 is TGTGCCAGCAGCTTAGGCCTAACTAGCGGGAAAGGCAATGAGCAGTTCTTC.

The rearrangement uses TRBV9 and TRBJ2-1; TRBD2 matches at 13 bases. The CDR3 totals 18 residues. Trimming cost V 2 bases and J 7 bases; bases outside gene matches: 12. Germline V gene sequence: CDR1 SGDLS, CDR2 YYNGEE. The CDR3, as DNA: TGTGCCAGCAGCGTCCTGAGGACTAGCGGGAGTTCACCGAATGAGCAGTTCTTC. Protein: CASSVLRTSGSSPNEQFF.

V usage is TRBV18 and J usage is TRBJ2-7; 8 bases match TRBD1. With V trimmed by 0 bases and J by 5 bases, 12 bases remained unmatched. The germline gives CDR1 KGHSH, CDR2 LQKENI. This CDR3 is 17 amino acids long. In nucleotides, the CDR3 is TGTGCCAGCTCACCACCAGTTAAGCCAGGGGGCCGCAACGAGCAGTACTTC. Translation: CASSPPVKPGGRNEQYF.

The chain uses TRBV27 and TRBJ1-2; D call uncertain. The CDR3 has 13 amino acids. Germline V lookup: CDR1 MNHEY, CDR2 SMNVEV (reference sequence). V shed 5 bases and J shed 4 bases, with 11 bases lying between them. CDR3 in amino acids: CASSPGQGYGYTF. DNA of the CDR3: TGTGCCAGCAGTCCCGGCCAAGGCTATGGCTACACCTTC.

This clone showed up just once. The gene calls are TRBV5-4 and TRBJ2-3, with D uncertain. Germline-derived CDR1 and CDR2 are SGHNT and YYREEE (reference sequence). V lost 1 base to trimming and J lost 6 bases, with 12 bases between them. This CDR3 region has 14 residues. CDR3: CASSLRATRDTQYF. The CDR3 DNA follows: TGTGCCAGCAGCTTGAGGGCCACACGTGATACGCAGTATTTT.

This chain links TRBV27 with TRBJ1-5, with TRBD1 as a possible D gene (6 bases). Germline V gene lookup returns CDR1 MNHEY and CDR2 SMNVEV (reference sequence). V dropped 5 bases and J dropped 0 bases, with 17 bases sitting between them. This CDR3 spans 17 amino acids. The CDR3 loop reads CASSPRGDGYSNQPQHF. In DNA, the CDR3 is TGTGCCAGCAGTCCAAGGGGGGACGGATATAGCAATCAGCCCCAGCATTTT.

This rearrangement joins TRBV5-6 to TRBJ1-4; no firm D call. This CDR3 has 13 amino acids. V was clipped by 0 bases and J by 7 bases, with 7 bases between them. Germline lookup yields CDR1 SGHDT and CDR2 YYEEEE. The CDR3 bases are TGTGCCAGCAGCTTGGTAGCTTTTGAAAAACTGTTTTTT. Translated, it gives CASSLVAFEKLFF.

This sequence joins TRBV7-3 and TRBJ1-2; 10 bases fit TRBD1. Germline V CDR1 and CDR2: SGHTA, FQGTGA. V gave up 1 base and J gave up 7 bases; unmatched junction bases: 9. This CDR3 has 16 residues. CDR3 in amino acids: CASSLMTGGPMAGYTF. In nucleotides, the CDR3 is TGTGCCAGCAGCTTAATGACAGGGGGCCCGATGGCTGGCTACACCTTC.

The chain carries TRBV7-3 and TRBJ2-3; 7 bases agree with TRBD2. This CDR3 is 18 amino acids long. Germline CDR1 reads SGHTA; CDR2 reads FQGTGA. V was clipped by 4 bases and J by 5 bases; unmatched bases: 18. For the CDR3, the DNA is TGTGCCAGCAGCTCGACCCAGAATTGGGAGGGCCACAAAGATACGCAGTATTTT. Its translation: CASSSTQNWEGHKDTQYF.

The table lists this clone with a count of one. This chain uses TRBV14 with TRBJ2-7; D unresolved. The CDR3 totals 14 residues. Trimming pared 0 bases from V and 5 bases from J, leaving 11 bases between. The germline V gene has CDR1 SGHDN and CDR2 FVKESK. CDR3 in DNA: TGTGCCAGCAGCCAAGAGTGGCGGAAGGACGAGCAGTACTTC. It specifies CASSQEWRKDEQYF.

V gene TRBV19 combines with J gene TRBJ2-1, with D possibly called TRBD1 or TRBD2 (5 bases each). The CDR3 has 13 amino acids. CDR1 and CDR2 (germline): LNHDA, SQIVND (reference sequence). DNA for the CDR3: TGTGCTTCGAGGGCAGGGCTAAACAATGAGCAGTTCTTC. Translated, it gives CASRAGLNNEQFF.